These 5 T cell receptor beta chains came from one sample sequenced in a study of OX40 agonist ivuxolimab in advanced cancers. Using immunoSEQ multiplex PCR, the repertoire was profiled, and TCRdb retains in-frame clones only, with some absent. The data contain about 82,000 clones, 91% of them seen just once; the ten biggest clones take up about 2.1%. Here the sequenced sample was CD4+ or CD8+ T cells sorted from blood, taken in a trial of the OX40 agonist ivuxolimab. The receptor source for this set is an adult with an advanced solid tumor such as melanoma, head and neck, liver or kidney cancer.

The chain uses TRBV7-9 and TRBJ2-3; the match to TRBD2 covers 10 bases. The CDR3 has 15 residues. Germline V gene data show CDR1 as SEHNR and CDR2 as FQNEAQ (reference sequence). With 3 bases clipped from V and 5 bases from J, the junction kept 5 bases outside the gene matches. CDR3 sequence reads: CASSLLAGAKDTQYF. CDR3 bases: TGTGCCAGCAGCTTGCTAGCGGGAGCAAAAGATACGCAGTATTTT.

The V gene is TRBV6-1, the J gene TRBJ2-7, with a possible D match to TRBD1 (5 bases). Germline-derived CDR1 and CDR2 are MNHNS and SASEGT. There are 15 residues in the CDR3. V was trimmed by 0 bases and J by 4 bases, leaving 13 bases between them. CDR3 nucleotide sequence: TGTGCCAGCAGTGAAGCGGACACCCCCACTTACGAGCAGTACTTC. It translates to CASSEADTPTYEQYF.

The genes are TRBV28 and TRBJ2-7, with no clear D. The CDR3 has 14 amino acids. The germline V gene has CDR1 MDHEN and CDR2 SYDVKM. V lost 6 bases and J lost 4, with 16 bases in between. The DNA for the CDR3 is TGTGCCAGCAGCAAAGAAGGACGGTCGTACGAGCAGTACTTC. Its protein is CASSKEGRSYEQYF.

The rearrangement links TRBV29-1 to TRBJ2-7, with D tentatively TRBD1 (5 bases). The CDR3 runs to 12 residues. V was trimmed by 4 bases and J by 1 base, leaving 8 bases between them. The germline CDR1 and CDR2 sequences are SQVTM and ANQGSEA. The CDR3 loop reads CSVVDRSYEQYF. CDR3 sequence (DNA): TGCAGCGTTGTAGACAGATCCTACGAGCAGTACTTC.

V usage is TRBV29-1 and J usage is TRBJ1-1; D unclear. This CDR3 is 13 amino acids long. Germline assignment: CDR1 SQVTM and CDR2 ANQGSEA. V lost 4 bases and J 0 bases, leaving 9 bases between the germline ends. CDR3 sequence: CSVVRLMNTEAFF. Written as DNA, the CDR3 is TGCAGCGTTGTTAGGTTAATGAACACTGAAGCTTTCTTT.